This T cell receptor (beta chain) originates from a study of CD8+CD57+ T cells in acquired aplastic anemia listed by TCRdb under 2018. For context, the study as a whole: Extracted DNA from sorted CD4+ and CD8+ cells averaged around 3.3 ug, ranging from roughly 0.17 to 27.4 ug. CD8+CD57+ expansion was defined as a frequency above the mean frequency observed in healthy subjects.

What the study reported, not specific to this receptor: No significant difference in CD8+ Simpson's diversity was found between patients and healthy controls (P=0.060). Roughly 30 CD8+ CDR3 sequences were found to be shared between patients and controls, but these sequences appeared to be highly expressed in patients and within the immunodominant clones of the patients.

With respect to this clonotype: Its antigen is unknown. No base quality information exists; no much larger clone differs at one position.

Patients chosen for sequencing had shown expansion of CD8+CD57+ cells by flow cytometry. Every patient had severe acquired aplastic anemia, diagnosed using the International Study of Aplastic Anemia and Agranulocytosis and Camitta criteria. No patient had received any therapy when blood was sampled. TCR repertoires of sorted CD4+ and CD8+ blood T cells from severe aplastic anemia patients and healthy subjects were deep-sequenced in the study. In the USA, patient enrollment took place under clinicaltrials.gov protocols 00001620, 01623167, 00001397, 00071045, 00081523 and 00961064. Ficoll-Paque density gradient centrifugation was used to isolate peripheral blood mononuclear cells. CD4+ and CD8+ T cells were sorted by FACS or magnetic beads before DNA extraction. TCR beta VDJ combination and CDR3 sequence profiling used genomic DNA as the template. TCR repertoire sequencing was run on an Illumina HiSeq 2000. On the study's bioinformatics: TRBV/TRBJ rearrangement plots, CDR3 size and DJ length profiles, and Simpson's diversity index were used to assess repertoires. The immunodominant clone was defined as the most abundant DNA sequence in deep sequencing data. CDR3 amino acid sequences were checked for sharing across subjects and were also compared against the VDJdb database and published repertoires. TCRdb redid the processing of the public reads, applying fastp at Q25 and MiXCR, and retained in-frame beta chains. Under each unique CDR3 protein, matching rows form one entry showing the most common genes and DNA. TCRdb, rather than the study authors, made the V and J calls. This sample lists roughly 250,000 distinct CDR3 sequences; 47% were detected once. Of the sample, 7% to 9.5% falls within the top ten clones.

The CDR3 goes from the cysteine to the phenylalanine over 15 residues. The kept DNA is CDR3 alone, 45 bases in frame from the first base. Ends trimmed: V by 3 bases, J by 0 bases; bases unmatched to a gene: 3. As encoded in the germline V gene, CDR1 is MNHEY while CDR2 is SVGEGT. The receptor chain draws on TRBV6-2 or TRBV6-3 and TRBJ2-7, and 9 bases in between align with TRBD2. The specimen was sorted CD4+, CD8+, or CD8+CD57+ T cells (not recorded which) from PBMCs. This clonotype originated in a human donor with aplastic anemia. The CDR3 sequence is CASSYVAGDSYEQYF. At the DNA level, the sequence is TGTGCCAGCAGTTATGTAGCGGGGGACTCCTACGAGCAGTACTTC.